This TCR beta chain was identified in a study of breast tumors, draining lymph nodes, adjacent tissues. TCRdb used MiXCR to reprocess the multiplex PCR reads, holding one entry per CDR3 protein. The profile covers around 66,000 distinct CDR3 sequences, with about 40% appearing a single time and 8.4% taken by the ten largest. Overall study results and limits: Most tumor T cells seemingly derive from lymph node, then expand in tumor. Data only fit, rather than demonstrated, lymph node origin of most tumor T cells. Luminal-like breast cancer showed significantly higher tumor–nontumor repertoire similarity than basal-like.

Trimming took off 4 bases at V and 8 bases at J, with 8 bases between the two ends. Germline V CDR1 and CDR2: LGHDT, YNNKEL (reference sequence). CDR3 length: 11 residues. This clonotype was observed at least ten times. What it recognizes is unknown. Input material: breast tumor tissue. The chain couples TRBV3-1 to TRBJ1-2; D is uncertain. The sequence was obtained from a female donor with breast cancer. Some clones in this sample may be carry-over from other donors' samples. As DNA, the CDR3 is TGTGCCAGCAGCCTCAATCGGGGCTACACCTTC. Protein product: CASSLNRGYTF. Full variable domain (rest looked up from reference TRBV3-1 and TRBJ1-2): DTAVSQTPKYLVTQMGNDKSIKCEQNLGHDTMYWYKQDSKKFLKIMFSYNNKELIINETVPNRFSPKSPDKAHLNLHINSLELGDSAVYFCASSLNRGYTFGSGTRLTVV.